This T cell receptor (beta chain) was sequenced for a study of PD-1 blockade in classical Hodgkin lymphoma. This clone has only one observation. The antigen is unknown. V lost 10 bases, J lost 4 bases, and 8 bases stayed unmatched. Germline V gives CDR1 ENHRY, CDR2 SYGVKD. The CDR3 length is 14 residues. Every patient relapsed after autologous stem cell transplantation, and brentuximab vedotin exposure varied. Findings of the study overall: By cycle point C4D1, TCR diversity had risen significantly in CD4+ cells (but not CD8+ cells). Healthy donors were reported to have higher baseline TCR diversity than newly diagnosed patients. The authors have not defined what causes the repertoire differences, possibly disease activity or prior therapy.

Profiled with immunoSEQ multiplex PCR; TCRdb holds only in-frame clones, not every one. The repertoire holds 65,000 to 95,000 clones, with 75% to 90% as singletons. The receptor's source is a human donor with classical Hodgkin lymphoma. V gene TRBV10-3 combines with J gene TRBJ2-2, with 8 positions matching TRBD1. The sequences come from peripheral blood mononuclear cells (PBMCs), collected at baseline. CDR3: CATRTGKATGELFF. The CDR3 nucleotides are TGTGCCACTCGGACAGGGAAAGCCACCGGGGAGCTGTTTTTT.